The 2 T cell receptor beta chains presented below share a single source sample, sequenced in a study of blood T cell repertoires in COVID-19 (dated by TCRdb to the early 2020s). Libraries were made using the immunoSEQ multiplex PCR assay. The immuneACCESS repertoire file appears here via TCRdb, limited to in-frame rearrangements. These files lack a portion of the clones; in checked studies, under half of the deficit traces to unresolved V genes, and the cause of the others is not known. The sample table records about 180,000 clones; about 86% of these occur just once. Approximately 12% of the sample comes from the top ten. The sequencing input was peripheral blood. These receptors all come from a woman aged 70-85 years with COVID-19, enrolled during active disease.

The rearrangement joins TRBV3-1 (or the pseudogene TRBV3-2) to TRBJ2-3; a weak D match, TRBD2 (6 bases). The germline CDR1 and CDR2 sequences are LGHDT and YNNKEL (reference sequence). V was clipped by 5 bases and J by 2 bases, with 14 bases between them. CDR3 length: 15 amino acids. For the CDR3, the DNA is TGTGCCAGCAGCGGAGGGTTAACACTCACAGATACGCAGTATTTT. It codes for CASSGGLTLTDTQYF.

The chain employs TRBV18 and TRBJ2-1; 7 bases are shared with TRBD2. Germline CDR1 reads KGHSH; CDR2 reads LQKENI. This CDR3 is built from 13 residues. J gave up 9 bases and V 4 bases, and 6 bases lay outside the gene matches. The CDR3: CASSQRLAVEQFF. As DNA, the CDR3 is TGTGCCAGCTCACAACGACTAGCAGTTGAGCAGTTCTTC.